The rows below give T cell receptor beta chains drawn from one sample of a study of metastatic and nonmetastatic thyroid tumors. TCRdb recomputed clones from the PCR reads via MiXCR. The sample lists around 70,000 clones, roughly a sixth occurring once. The source material was blood. These receptors originate from a female donor with papillary thyroid cancer or a benign thyroid nodule (not recorded which). Some clones in this sample may be carry-over from other donors' samples. CDR3s include the opening cysteine and the closing phenylalanine or tryptophan. Each record gives: J gene, clone size, D gene, V gene, CDR3 DNA, CDR3 protein. D genes are given only for firm matches. For some rows the clone size is stated as once, few or many, or as a class when expanded; others skip it.

TRBJ2-1 many - TRBV19 TGTGCCAGTAGTATGATCGGCTTGGCGGGGGCGAATGAGCAGTTCTTC CASSMIGLAGANEQFF
TRBJ2-5 many TRBD1 TRBV5-1 TGCGCCAGCAGCTTAACAGGGGAAGAGACCCAGTACTTC CASSLTGEETQYF
TRBJ1-1 many TRBD1 TRBV11-2 TGTGCCAGCAGCTTCCGGGACAGGGGGAAGCATGAAGCTTTCTTT CASSFRDRGKHEAFF
TRBJ2-7 few - TRBV2 TGTGCCAGCACAGGACTGGTCTACGAGCAGTACTTC CASTGLVYEQYF
TRBJ2-1 once TRBD2 TRBV20-1 TGCAGTGCTATACTAGCGGGAGGGTACAATGAGCAGTTCTTC CSAILAGGYNEQFF
TRBJ1-2 few - TRBV28 TGTGCCAGCACCGGGGTTATAAGCTATGGCTACACCTTC CASTGVISYGYTF
TRBJ2-1 many TRBD2 TRBV28 TGTGCCAGCATCAAGACGGGACTAGCGGGAGGGCGTGAGCAGTTCTTC CASIKTGLAGGREQFF
TRBJ2-7 few - TRBV15 TGTGCCACCAGCAGAGAGGTCCCGGGGGCGACCGGGGAGCAGTACTTC CATSREVPGATGEQYF
TRBJ2-6 few TRBD1 TRBV5-1 TGCGCCAGCGAGCGGACAGGGGGGTCTGTGGCCAACGTCCTGACTTTC CASERTGGSVANVLTF
TRBJ1-2 - - TRBV7-9 TGTGCCAGCAGCTCCTCAGGGGCCTCCTATGGCTACACCTTC CASSSSGASYGYTF
TRBJ2-7 - - TRBV20-1 TGCAGTGCTCGCATACATGGTGATGAGCAGTACTTC CSARIHGDEQYF
TRBJ2-1 many - TRBV4-1 TGCGCCAGCAGCCTATTAACCAGGGGAAATGAGCAGTTCTTC CASSLLTRGNEQFF
TRBJ2-5 many TRBD2 TRBV6-1 TGTGCCAGCAGTGGGCGAGGCGGGAGGGAGACCCAGTACTTC CASSGRGGRETQYF
TRBJ1-2 few TRBD1 TRBV5-4 TGTGCCAGCAGCTTGTTTCGCGACAGGGGGCTCGCGGCTGTTGGCTATGGCTACACCTTC CASSLFRDRGLAAVGYGYTF
TRBJ2-2 many - TRBV9 TGTGCCAGCAGCGTAGTCGGAACGAACACCGGGGAGCTGTTTTTT CASSVVGTNTGELFF
TRBJ1-2 few TRBD1 TRBV4-3 TGCGCCAGCAGCTCCCAACCGTCCCAGGGGGCGTACACCTTC CASSSQPSQGAYTF
TRBJ1-1 - - TRBV11-1 TGTGCCAGCAGCCTGTGGGCGGGTTACACTGAAGCTTTCTTT CASSLWAGYTEAFF
TRBJ2-6 many - TRBV4-2 TGTGCCAGCAGCCAGGCTGACGCGAGGAACAGGGAAACTGGGGCCAACGTCCTGACCTTC CASSQADARNRETGANVLTF
TRBJ2-1 many - TRBV9 TGTGCCAGCAGCGTAGCTAGCGACAATGAGCAGTTCTTC CASSVASDNEQFF
TRBJ1-6 many - TRBV18 TGTGCCAGCTCCCGGACAGAGTATAATTCACCCCTCCACTTT CASSRTEYNSPLHF
TRBJ1-2 few - TRBV30 TGTGCCTGGAGTAGCGGGCTCGACTATGGCTACACCTTC CAWSSGLDYGYTF
TRBJ1-1 many - TRBV7-9 TGTGCCAGCAGACTAACAGCGAACACTGAAGCTTTCTTT CASRLTANTEAFF
TRBJ1-4 once - TRBV18 TGTGCCAGCTCACCCTCTCCACTGGGGGAAAAACTGTTTTTT CASSPSPLGEKLFF
TRBJ1-1 - - TRBV7-3 TGTGCCAGCAGCACATACAGGAACACTGAAGCTTTCTTT CASSTYRNTEAFF
TRBJ2-7 - - TRBV20-1 TGCAGTGCCCCCGTACAGTGGGAGCAGTACTTC CSAPVQWEQYF
TRBJ1-1 many - TRBV7-3 TGTGCCAGCAGCTCTCCGGGACGCCGAGCTTTCTTT CASSSPGRRAFF
TRBJ2-5 many - TRBV6-2/TRBV6-3 TGTGCCATCAGGGGACTACACATGGTGGAGACCCAGTACTTC CAIRGLHMVETQYF
TRBJ2-1 many - TRBV11-3 TGTGCCAGCACCCCTCGATGGACTACGAATAACCACAATGAGCAGTTCTTC CASTPRWTTNNHNEQFF
TRBJ2-4 many TRBD1 TRBV6-1 TGTGCCAGCAGTCGCGGGACAGGGCAAAACATTCAGTACTTC CASSRGTGQNIQYF
TRBJ1-2 many TRBD1 TRBV2 TGTGCCAGCAGTGAAGCGGGCAGGGGGGCTGGCTACACCTTC CASSEAGRGAGYTF
TRBJ1-5 few TRBD1 TRBV6-1 TGTGCCAGCAGCAGTCAGGGGGCATCTAGCAATCAGCCCCAGCATTTT CASSSQGASSNQPQHF
TRBJ2-2 many - TRBV9 TGTGCCAGCAGGGCCCCCGGGACGGAATACGGGGAGCTGTTTTTT CASRAPGTEYGELFF
TRBJ1-1 - TRBD1 TRBV20-1 TGCAGTGCTAGGCCGGGGACAGCTCCTAACACTGAAGCTTTCTTT CSARPGTAPNTEAFF
TRBJ1-2 many TRBD1 TRBV6-1 TGTGCCAGCAGGGAACAGGGGCAAAACTATGGCTACACCTTC CASREQGQNYGYTF
TRBJ1-6 few - TRBV12-3/TRBV12-4 TGTGCCAGCAGTTTAGGACAGGTCGCCTATAATTCACCCCTCCACTTT CASSLGQVAYNSPLHF
TRBJ2-6 once - TRBV3-1 TGTGCCAGCAGCGCACCTCAGGGACCTGGGGCCAACGTCCTGACTTTC CASSAPQGPGANVLTF
TRBJ2-2 many TRBD1 TRBV5-1 TGCGCCAGCAGCACCGTGTGGGACAGCGCGAACACCGGGGAGCTGTTTTTT CASSTVWDSANTGELFF
TRBJ2-2 few - TRBV19 TGTGCCAGTAGGTTCGGGAGGAACACCGGGGAGCTGTTTTTT CASRFGRNTGELFF
TRBJ1-6 - - TRBV6-1 TGTGCCAGCAGCCGTGATACGGCTGGGGTCCTCCACTTT CASSRDTAGVLHF
TRBJ2-7 few - TRBV6-2/TRBV6-3 TGTGCCAGCGGGGGGGCGCGGGAGCAGTACTTC CASGGAREQYF
TRBJ2-2 - TRBD2 TRBV18 TGTGCCAGCTCACTCCGACTAGCGGGAGGTGACACCGGGGAGCTGTTTTTT CASSLRLAGGDTGELFF
TRBJ2-1 many TRBD2 TRBV12-3/TRBV12-4 TGTGCCAGCAGTTCTCCGGGACTAGGGTACAATGAGCAGTTCTTC CASSSPGLGYNEQFF
TRBJ2-3 many - TRBV10-3 TGTGCCATCAGTGAGTCGAACACAGATACGCAGTATTTT CAISESNTDTQYF
TRBJ2-7 - - TRBV20-1 TGCAGTGCTAGAGGGTCTCTGAGGGAGAGCAAGCCCTACGAGCAGTACTTC CSARGSLRESKPYEQYF
TRBJ2-2 - - TRBV5-1 TGCGCCAGCAGCTCGCTTAGGCCCGGGGAGCTGTTTTTT CASSSLRPGELFF
TRBJ2-5 many TRBD2 TRBV4-2 TGTGCCAGCAGCCAAGATTATGGGTGGGTTAGCGGGAAAGAGACCCAGTACTTC CASSQDYGWVSGKETQYF
TRBJ1-6 many - TRBV2 TGTGCCAGCACTCGAAACCCTTTGGGGGGGTCCTATAATTCACCCCTCCACTTT CASTRNPLGGSYNSPLHF
TRBJ1-1 many - TRBV5-1 TGCGCCAGCAGCTTGCCGGGCACTGAAGCTTTCTTT CASSLPGTEAFF
TRBJ2-1 many - TRBV4-2 TGTGCCAGTGCCGCGGAGGCGGGAATTCACAATGAGCAGTTCTTC CASAAEAGIHNEQFF
TRBJ2-1 few - TRBV4-1 TGCGCCAGCAGCCAAGACTTGGGACTGATCTACAATGAGCAGTTCTTC CASSQDLGLIYNEQFF
TRBJ2-1 - TRBD2 TRBV11-3 TGTGCCAGCAGCTTGACTAGCGGGAGGGCCGTACAGTTCTTC CASSLTSGRAVQFF
TRBJ2-7 many - TRBV7-9 TGTGCCATCACCAACCCGGGACCGTCGTCCTACGAGCAGTACTTC CAITNPGPSSYEQYF
TRBJ2-7 - TRBD2 TRBV19 TGTGCCAGTAGTATAAGGTCCGGGGGGGCCTACGAGCAGTACTTC CASSIRSGGAYEQYF